The T cell receptor (beta chain) described here comes from a study of blood T cell repertoires in COVID-19. The participants were between about 18 and 90 years old and came from fewer than 25 US areas. Produced via immunoSEQ multiplex PCR; TCRdb's table is partial and in-frame only. Among about 200,000 clones, around 82% were seen once, and the ten largest hold 6.5% to 9%. V lost 5 bases to trimming and J lost 0 bases, with 22 bases between them. This CDR3 is 18 amino acids long. From germline, CDR1 is LNHDA and CDR2 SQIVND (reference sequence). Sequencing used PBMCs or T cells enriched from blood (not recorded which). The chain employs TRBV19 and TRBJ1-2, with D perhaps matching TRBD1 (5 bases). The sequence came from a middle-aged woman with acute COVID-19. CDR3 sequence: CASSSEAGPASSNYGYTF. In nucleotides, the CDR3 is TGTGCCAGTAGTTCCGAGGCGGGACCCGCGTCCTCTAACTATGGCTACACCTTC.